This section outlines one T cell receptor (beta chain) sequence together with its context. No cognate antigen has been identified for it. Base-call qualities are not available, and no considerably larger clone is one nucleotide away. The CDR3 holds 16 amino acids from the cysteine to the phenylalanine. Only the CDR3 DNA stays, 48 bases, in frame from base 1. CDR1 and CDR2 were assigned from the germline V gene (reference sequence) as SGHNT and YYREEE. V trim: 4 bases; J trim: 3 bases; unmatched bases: 4. The entire amount of isolated RNA was reverse transcribed using the High Capacity cDNA Reverse Transcription Kit, so the sequenced TCRB transcripts were expressed ones. Deep immunoSEQ sequencing was applied to naive, central memory and regulatory T cell samples, giving an average of roughly 3.5 million total reads per sample. After sorted cells were lysed in RLT buffer, RNA was extracted with DNase-treated RNeasy Micro or Mini kits, with the choice depending on cell number. Each cell subset was processed separately to prevent cross-contamination, with patient and healthy donor samples processed together. The immunoSEQ multiplex PCR was used to amplify TCRB sequences from cDNA, yielding 87-bp fragments that span the CDR3 region. Amplicons were sequenced on the Illumina HiSeq platform. On the authors' methods: Synthetic template baselines were used to correct PCR bias computationally, reads within Hamming distance 2 were collapsed together, and singletons that could not be merged were discarded. Reads were aligned to IMGT to assign V, D and J genes, CDR3 length, and insertions or deletions at six rearrangement sites. Within each subset, clonotype counts were normalized to sorted cell number, and only after that were true diversity and Gini coefficients computed with the tcR R package. Repertoire sharing was quantified using the overlap coefficient calculated on TCRB nucleotide sequences. In its TCRdb copy, this immuneACCESS table keeps in-frame sequences only and misses some clones. Where compared with another copy, unresolved V genes explain less than half of these, and the others have no known cause. D and trimming were read from the DNA, whereas the V and J calls and clone size are those reported in that table. Here the sample has 300,000 to 350,000 clones; 7% to 10% occur a single time. Approximately 1% of the sample rests with the top ten.

The source of the sample is a study of beta chain features in type 1 diabetes (dated 2018 in TCRdb). Some background on the complete study: Mean age, gender distribution, total cell number and subset yield were not different between patients and healthy donors. Regulatory and stem cell-like memory subsets were isolated from only 8 patients and about eight healthy donors, whereas naive and central memory subsets came from all 30 or so donors. In the study, recently diagnosed type 1 diabetes patients and matched healthy donors were compared on the TCRB repertoires of their sorted circulating CD4+ T cell subsets. A total of roughly 110 million sorted cells were examined across all samples, and the number of cells per subset was strongly correlated with RNA yield. General conclusions and limits of the study: Sequencing cDNA rather than genomic DNA could over-represent highly expressing activated cells, although activation and CD3 levels did not differ between groups. PCR may preferentially amplify shorter templates, but because patient and control samples were amplified and corrected together, any resulting skew would affect both groups equally. At VDJ recombination sites, patients with type 1 diabetes made fewer insertions and deleted more nucleotides, a pattern implying thymic rearrangement abnormalities. HLA sub-analyses involved small numbers of individuals, so any influence of HLA type on TCRB rearrangement remained unresolved. Type 1 diabetes patients showed a moderate but significant shortening of TCRB CDR3 length in all four CD4+ subsets. Naive, central memory and regulatory TCRB repertoires appeared to be more alike among patients than among healthy donors.

A single peripheral blood draw of 95 to 150 mL on average was collected from each donor into heparinised tubes. A BD FACSAria II was used to sort naive, central memory, regulatory and stem cell-like memory CD4+ T cells with a panel that included CD45RO, CCR7, CD25, CD127, CD95 and CD27. All sorted populations exceeded 95% purity. PBMCs were isolated right away by Lymphoprep density gradient centrifugation and were stained directly, without culture. Samples were stained and sorted in pairs, with one healthy donor and one patient per experiment, so that batch effects were minimized. The V and J genes are TRBV5-4 and TRBJ2-5, and 15 junctional nucleotides match TRBD2. This sequence was found in a young man with type 1 diabetes. What was sequenced was central memory CD4+ T cells from blood. The DNA sequence is given as TGTGCCAGCAGCGGAAGGACTAGCGGGGGGGAAGAGACCCAGTACTTC. It codes for CASSGRTSGGEETQYF. With all but the CDR3 taken from the reference TRBV5-4 and TRBJ2-5 genes, the full variable domain is: ETGVTQSPTHLIKTRGQQVTLRCSSQSGHNTVSWYQQALGQGPQFIFQYYREEENGRGNFPPRFSGLQFPNYSSELNVNALELDDSALYLCASSGRTSGGEETQYFGPGTRLLVL.